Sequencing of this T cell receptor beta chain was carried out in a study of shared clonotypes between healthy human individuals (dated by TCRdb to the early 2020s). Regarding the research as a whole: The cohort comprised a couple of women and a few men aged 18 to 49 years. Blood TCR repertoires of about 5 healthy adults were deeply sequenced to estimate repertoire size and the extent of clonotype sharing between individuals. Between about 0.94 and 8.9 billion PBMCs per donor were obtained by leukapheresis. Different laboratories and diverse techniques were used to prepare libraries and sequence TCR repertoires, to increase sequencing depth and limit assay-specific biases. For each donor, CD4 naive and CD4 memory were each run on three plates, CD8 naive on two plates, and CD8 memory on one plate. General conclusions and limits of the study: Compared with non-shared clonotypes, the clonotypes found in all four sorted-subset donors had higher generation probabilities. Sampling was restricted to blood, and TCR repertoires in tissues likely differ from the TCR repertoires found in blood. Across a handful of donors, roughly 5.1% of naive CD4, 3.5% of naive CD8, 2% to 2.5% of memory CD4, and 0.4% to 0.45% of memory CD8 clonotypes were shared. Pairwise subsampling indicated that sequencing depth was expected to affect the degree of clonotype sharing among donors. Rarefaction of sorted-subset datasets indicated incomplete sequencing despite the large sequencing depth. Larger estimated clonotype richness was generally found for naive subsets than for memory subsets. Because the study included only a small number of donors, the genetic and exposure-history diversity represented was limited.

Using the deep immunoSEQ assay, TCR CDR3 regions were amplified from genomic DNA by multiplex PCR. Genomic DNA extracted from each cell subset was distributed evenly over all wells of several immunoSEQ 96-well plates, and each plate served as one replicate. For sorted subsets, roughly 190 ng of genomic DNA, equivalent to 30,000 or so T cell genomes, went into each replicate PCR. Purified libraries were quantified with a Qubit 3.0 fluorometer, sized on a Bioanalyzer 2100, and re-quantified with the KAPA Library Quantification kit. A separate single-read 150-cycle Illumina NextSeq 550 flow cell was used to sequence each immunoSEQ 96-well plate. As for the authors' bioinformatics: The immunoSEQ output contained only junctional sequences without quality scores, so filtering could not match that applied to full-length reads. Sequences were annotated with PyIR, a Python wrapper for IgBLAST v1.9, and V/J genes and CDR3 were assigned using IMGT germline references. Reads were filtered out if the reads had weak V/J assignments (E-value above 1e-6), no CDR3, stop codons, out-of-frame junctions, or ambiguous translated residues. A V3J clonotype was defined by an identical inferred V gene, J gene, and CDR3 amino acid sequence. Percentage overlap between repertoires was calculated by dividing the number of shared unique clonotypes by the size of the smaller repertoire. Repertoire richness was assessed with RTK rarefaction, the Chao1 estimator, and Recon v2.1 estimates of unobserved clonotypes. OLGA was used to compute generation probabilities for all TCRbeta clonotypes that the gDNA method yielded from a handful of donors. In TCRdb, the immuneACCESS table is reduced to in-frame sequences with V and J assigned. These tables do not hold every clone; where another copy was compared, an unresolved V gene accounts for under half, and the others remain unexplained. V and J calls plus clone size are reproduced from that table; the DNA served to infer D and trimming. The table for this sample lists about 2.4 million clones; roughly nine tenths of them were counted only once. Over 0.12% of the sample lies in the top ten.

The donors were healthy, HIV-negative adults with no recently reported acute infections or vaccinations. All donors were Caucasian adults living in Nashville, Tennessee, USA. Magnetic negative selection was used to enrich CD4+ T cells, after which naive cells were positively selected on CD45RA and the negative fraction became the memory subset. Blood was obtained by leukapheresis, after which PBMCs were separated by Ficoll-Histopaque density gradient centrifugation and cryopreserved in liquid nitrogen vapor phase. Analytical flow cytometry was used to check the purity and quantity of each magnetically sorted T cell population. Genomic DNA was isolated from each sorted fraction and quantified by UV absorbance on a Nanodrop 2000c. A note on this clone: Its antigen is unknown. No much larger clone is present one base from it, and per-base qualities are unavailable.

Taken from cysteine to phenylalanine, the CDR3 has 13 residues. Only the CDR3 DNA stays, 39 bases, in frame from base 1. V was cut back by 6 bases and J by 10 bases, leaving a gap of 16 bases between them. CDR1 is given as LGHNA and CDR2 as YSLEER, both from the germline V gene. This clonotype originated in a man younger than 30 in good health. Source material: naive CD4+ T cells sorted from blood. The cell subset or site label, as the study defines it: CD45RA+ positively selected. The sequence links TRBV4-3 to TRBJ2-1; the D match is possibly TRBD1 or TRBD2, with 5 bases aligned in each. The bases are TGCGCCAGCAGTTTTATCGAGGGGAACGAGCAGTTCTTC. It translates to CASSFIEGNEQFF.